This section outlines one TCR beta chain sequence together with its context. The record originates from a study of blood T cell repertoires in COVID-19. The wider study: Samples representing acute and convalescent COVID-19 were sourced from the United States, Italy and Spain. Sources were T cells, B-cell-depleted T cells, or PBMCs; the material itself was cDNA or gDNA.

Per the study methods: Estimates of nucleated cell counts were drawn from the amplification of reference gene primers. Assay used: immunoSEQ multiplex PCR; TCRdb lists only in-frame clones, some missing. For V, J and clone size, that table is used; D and trimming come from the DNA. The profile shows 100,000 to 150,000 clones, roughly 80% of them singletons. Looked up from germline, CDR1 is SGHNT and CDR2 is YYREEE (reference sequence). The CDR3 sequence is 14 residues long. V lost 1 base and J 9 bases, leaving 14 bases between the germline ends. Sequencing was done on a sample of peripheral blood. The chain combines TRBV5-4 with TRBJ2-4; D may be TRBD2 (5 bases). The receptor's source is a man aged 50 or older with acute or convalescent COVID-19. The CDR3 DNA sequence: TGTGCCAGCAGCTTGCCAATTGGAGAGGGCATTCAGTACTTC. Amino acids: CASSLPIGEGIQYF.